A selection of T cell receptor beta chains follows, all from one sample in a study of cytomegalovirus exposure and HLA in healthy donors. Method: immunoSEQ multiplex PCR; TCRdb's copy keeps in-frame clones and lacks some. The data contain roughly 220,000 clones, just over 90% of them seen just once; the ten biggest clones take up approximately 1.1%. Material: PBMCs. Every receptor here comes from a woman aged 18-30 years in good health and CMV-seronegative. Both conserved end residues are part of each CDR3. Fields, in order: D gene, V gene, J gene, CDR3 protein, CDR3 DNA. A D gene is named only where the DNA matches it firmly.

D gene: NA; V gene: TRBV19; J gene: TRBJ1-2; CDR3 protein: CASGSDRRFYGYTF; CDR3 DNA: TGTGCCAGTGGTAGTGACAGGCGGTTCTATGGCTACACCTTC
D gene: TRBD1; V gene: TRBV11-2; J gene: TRBJ1-2; CDR3 protein: CASSRTRTGGNDYGYTF; CDR3 DNA: TGTGCCAGCAGCCGTACTCGGACAGGGGGAAATGACTATGGCTACACCTTC
D gene: TRBD1; V gene: TRBV7-9; J gene: TRBJ1-1; CDR3 protein: CASSLAQGEYTEAFF; CDR3 DNA: TGTGCCAGCAGCCTTGCGCAGGGGGAATACACTGAAGCTTTCTTT
D gene: NA; V gene: TRBV4-2; J gene: TRBJ2-1; CDR3 protein: CASSQEPGVNEQFF; CDR3 DNA: TGTGCCAGCAGCCAAGAGCCAGGGGTGAATGAGCAGTTCTTC
D gene: NA; V gene: TRBV15; J gene: TRBJ2-2; CDR3 protein: CATSSDRNTGELFF; CDR3 DNA: TGTGCCACCAGCTCGGACAGGAACACCGGGGAGCTGTTTTTT
D gene: NA; V gene: TRBV4-1; J gene: TRBJ1-4; CDR3 protein: CASSQLDTDVEKLFF; CDR3 DNA: TGCGCCAGCAGCCAGCTGGACACAGACGTTGAAAAACTGTTTTTT
D gene: TRBD1; V gene: TRBV2; J gene: TRBJ2-5; CDR3 protein: CATYYSDRDQETQYF; CDR3 DNA: TGTGCCACCTATTATTCGGACAGGGACCAAGAGACCCAGTACTTC
D gene: NA; V gene: TRBV9; J gene: TRBJ2-1; CDR3 protein: CASSVDGGMYNEQFF; CDR3 DNA: TGTGCCAGCAGCGTAGATGGCGGGATGTACAATGAGCAGTTCTTC
D gene: TRBD1; V gene: TRBV28; J gene: TRBJ2-7; CDR3 protein: CASSYPPGQGSYEQYF; CDR3 DNA: TGTGCCAGCAGTTACCCGCCGGGACAGGGGTCCTACGAGCAGTACTTC
D gene: TRBD2; V gene: TRBV30; J gene: TRBJ2-5; CDR3 protein: CAWSSWSGRFGETQYF; CDR3 DNA: TGTGCCTGGAGTAGTTGGAGCGGGAGGTTCGGTGAGACCCAGTACTTC
D gene: NA; V gene: TRBV10-1; J gene: TRBJ1-2; CDR3 protein: CASSDSNYGYTF; CDR3 DNA: TGCGCCAGCAGTGACAGTAACTATGGCTACACCTTC